What follows is one T cell receptor (beta chain) and its context. TCRdb's copy holds only in-frame clones and misses some; the assay was immunoSEQ multiplex PCR. The table has more than 90,000 clones, 91% seen once. Germline values: CDR1 SQVTM, CDR2 ANQGSEA. CDR3 size: 12 residues. V lost 4 bases and J 9 bases, leaving 15 bases between the germline ends. The record originates from a study of blood T cell repertoires in COVID-19. What was sequenced was peripheral blood. V usage is TRBV29-1 and J usage is TRBJ1-1, with no clear D. The source of this sequence is a man between 45 and 60 years old with acute or convalescent COVID-19. This chain's CDR3 is CSVAPGRGKAFF. Written as DNA, the CDR3 is TGCAGCGTTGCTCCCGGACGCGGGAAAGCTTTCTTT.